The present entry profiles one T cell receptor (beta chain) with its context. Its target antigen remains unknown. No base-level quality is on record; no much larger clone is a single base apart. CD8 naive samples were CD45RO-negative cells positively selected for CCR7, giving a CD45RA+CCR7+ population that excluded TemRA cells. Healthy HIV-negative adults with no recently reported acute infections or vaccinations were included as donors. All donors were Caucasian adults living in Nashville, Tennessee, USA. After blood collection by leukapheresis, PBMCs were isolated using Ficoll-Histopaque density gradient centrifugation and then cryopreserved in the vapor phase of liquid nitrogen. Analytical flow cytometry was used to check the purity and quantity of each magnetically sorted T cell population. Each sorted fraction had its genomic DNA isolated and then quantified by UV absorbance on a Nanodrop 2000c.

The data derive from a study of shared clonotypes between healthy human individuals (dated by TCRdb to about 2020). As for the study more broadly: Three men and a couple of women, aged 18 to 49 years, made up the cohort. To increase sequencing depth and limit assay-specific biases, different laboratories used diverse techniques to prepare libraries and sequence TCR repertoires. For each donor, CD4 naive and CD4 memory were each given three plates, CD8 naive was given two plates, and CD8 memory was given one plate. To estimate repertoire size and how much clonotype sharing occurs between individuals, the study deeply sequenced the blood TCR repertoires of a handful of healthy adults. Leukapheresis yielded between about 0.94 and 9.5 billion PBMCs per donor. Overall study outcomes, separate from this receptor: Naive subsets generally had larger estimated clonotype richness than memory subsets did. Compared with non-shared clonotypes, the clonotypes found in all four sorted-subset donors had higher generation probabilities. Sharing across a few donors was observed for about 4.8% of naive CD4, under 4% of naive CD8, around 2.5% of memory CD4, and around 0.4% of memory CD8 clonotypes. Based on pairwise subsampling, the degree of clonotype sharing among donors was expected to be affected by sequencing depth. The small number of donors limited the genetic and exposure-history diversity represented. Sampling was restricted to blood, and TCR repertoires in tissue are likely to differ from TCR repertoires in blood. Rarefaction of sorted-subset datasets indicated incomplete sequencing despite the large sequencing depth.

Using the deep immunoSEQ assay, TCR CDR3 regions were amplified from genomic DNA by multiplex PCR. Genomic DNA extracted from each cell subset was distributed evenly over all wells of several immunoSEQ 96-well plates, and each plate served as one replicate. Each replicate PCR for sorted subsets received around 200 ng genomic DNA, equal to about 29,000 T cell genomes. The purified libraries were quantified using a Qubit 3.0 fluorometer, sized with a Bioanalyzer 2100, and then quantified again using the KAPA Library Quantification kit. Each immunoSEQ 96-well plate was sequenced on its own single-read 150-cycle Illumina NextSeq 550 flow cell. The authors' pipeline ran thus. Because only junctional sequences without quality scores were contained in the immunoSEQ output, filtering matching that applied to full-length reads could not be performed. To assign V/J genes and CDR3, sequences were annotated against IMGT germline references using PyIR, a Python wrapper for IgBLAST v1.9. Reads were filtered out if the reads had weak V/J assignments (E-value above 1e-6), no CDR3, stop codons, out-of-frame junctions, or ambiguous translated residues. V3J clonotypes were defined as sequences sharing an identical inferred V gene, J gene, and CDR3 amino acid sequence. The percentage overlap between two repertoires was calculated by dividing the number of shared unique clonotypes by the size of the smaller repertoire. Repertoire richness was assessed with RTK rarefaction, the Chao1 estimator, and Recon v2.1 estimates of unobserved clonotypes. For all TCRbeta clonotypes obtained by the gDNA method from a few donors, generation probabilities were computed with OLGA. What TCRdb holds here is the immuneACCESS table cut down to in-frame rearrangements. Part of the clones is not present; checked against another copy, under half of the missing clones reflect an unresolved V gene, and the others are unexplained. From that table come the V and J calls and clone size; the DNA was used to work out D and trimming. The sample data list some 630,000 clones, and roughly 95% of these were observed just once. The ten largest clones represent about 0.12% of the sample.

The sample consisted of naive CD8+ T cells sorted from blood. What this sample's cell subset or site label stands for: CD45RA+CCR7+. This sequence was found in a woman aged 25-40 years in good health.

The CDR3 has the sequence CASSPGLAGAHEQYF. The DNA sequence is given as TGCGCCAGCAGCCCGGGACTAGCGGGAGCCCACGAGCAGTACTTC. The chain is assembled from TRBV4-1 and TRBJ2-7; 14 bases in between match TRBD2. CDR1 is given as MGHRA and CDR2 as YSYEKL, both from the germline V gene. Here V drops 4 bases and J drops 5 bases, and the junction holds 4 bases not matched to any gene. Counted from cysteine to phenylalanine, this CDR3 has 15 amino acids. This entry keeps only the CDR3 DNA: 45 bases, framed from base 1.